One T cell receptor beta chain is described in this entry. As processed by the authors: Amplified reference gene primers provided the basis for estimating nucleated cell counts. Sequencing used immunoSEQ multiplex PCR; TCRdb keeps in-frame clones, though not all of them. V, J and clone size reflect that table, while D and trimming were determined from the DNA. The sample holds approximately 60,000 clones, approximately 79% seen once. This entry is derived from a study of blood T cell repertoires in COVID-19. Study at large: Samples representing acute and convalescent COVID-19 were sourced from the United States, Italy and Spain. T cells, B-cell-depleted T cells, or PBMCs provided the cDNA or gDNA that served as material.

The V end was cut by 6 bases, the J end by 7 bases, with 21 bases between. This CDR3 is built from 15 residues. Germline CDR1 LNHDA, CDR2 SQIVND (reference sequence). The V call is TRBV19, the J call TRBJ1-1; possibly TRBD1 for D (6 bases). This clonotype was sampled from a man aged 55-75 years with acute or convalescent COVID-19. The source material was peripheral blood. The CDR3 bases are TGTGCCAGTAGCAAGGAGAGGGGGATACGTGGTGAAGCTTTCTTT. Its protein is CASSKERGIRGEAFF.